This T cell receptor (beta chain) was identified during a study of T cells in Graves' hyperthyroidism and ophthalmopathy. General study points: Within blood appeared most thyroid clonotypes that had expanded above 0.001.

Details on this clonotype: Its antigen is still unknown.

TCR beta CDR3 regions were amplified from RNA transcripts. HTBI primers drove first-round RT-PCR of the TCR CDR3. TCRdb fed the multiplex PCR reads into MiXCR, producing one record per CDR3 protein. In the table there are 600,000 to 900,000 distinct CDR3 sequences, over 15% of which are singletons. No ophthalmopathy progression within 18 months constituted stable Graves' hyperthyroidism. Germline V gene sequence: CDR1 SQVTM, CDR2 ANQGSEA. This CDR3 region has 14 residues. With V trimmed by 7 bases and J by 4 bases, 9 bases remained unmatched. V usage is TRBV29-1 and J usage is TRBJ2-7, with 11 bases matching TRBD2. This receptor was identified in a man between 18 and 35 years old with Graves' hyperthyroidism. The sequencing sample was made of blood. The CDR3 DNA sequence: TGCAGCGCGCGTGTAGCGGGAGGGCCTTACGAGCAGTACTTC. Amino acid sequence: CSARVAGGPYEQYF.